Presented here are 29 T cell receptor beta chains from one specimen sequenced in a study of T cell changes during pregnancy in multiple sclerosis. Method: immunoSEQ multiplex PCR; TCRdb's copy keeps in-frame clones and lacks some. Seen here are around 55,000 clones, 93% observed once, and the top ten hold around 4%. The sample consisted of CD8+ T cells from peripheral blood mononuclear cells, taken in the second trimester of pregnancy. The receptors here all came from a female donor with multiple sclerosis, enrolled in a pregnancy study.

This clone was seen only once. The V gene is TRBV29-1, the J gene TRBJ1-5; no clear D gene. The CDR3 totals 15 residues. V was trimmed by 7 bases and J by 1 base, leaving 17 bases between them. The germline gives CDR1 SQVTM, CDR2 ANQGSEA. This CDR3 reads CSAVADRESNQPQHF. Here the CDR3 DNA reads TGCAGCGCCGTGGCCGATAGGGAGAGCAATCAGCCCCAGCATTTT.

The chain carries TRBV4-3 and TRBJ2-3; D is unclear. V dropped 4 bases and J dropped 2 bases, with 13 bases sitting between them. CDR3 length: 15 amino acids. In germline, CDR1 is LGHNA, CDR2 YSLEER. The CDR3 DNA reads as TGCGCCAGCAGCCGAGAGAGGTCAGCCACAGATACGCAGTATTTT. Encoded protein: CASSRERSATDTQYF.

This chain uses TRBV5-4 with TRBJ2-7; D remains ambiguous. Germline values: CDR1 SGHNT, CDR2 YYREEE (reference sequence). Between the trimmed V and J ends, which lost 7 bases and 2 bases, there was a span of 13 bases. The CDR3 is 13 amino acids. CDR3 DNA sequence: TGTGCCAGCGGTTACTCACCGGCCTACGAGCAGTACTTC. It encodes CASGYSPAYEQYF.

This clone is a singleton in its sample. This chain joins TRBV12-5 and TRBJ2-2, with D maybe TRBD2 (6 bases). This CDR3 is built from 11 residues. Trimming removed 9 bases from V and 5 bases from J, with 7 bases in between. The germline gives CDR1 LGHNT, CDR2 FRNRAP. The CDR3 spells CASRGTGELFF. CDR3 nucleotide sequence: TGTGCTAGCCGGGGGACCGGGGAGCTGTTTTTT.

The rearrangement uses TRBV27 and TRBJ1-1; possibly TRBD1 for D (5 bases). The CDR3 is 14 amino acids. V was shortened by 3 bases and J by 4 bases, with 12 bases between the two germline ends. In germline, CDR1 is MNHEY, CDR2 SMNVEV (reference sequence). The DNA of the CDR3 is TGTGCCAGCAGTTTGGTTGGGGGGGGCACTGAAGCTTTCTTT. It is translated as CASSLVGGGTEAFF.

The chain joins TRBV7-9 to TRBJ2-2; tentatively, D is TRBD2 (5 bases). This CDR3 contains 14 residues. CDR1 is SEHNR and CDR2 is FQNEAQ in the germline V gene (reference sequence). Trimming took off 5 bases at V and 4 bases at J, with 11 bases between the two ends. CDR3 region: CASSGTGSTGELFF. CDR3 DNA: TGTGCCAGCAGCGGCACGGGGAGCACCGGGGAGCTGTTTTTT.

The genes are TRBV6-5 and TRBJ2-1, with a possible D match to TRBD1 (6 bases). The CDR3 has 13 residues. V was cut by 0 bases and J by 12 bases, with 12 bases left in between. Germline CDR1 is MNHEY and CDR2 is SVGAGI. The CDR3 DNA reads TGTGCCAGCAGTTACTCGTCAGGGGTGGGGCAGTTCTTC. It specifies CASSYSSGVGQFF.

CDR3 in DNA: TGCGCCAGCAGTGAGTCCCCGAGCACAACTAGGCAAAACACTGAAGCTTTCTTT. The encoded protein is CASSESPSTTRQNTEAFF. This chain links TRBV10-2 with TRBJ1-1; D call uncertain. Germline V CDR1 and CDR2: WSHSY, SAAADI. CDR3 length equals 18 residues. Trimming took off 0 bases at V and 2 bases at J, with 19 bases between the two ends.

The CDR3 region is CASSGSDSDPNTGELFF. For the CDR3, the DNA is TGTGCCAGCAGCGGGTCCGACAGTGACCCGAACACCGGGGAGCTGTTTTTT. The chain recombines TRBV5-4 with TRBJ2-2, with TRBD1 as a possible D gene (5 bases). Trimming stripped 4 bases from V and 0 bases from J, with 16 bases between. CDR1 and CDR2 (germline): SGHNT, YYREEE (reference sequence). This CDR3 has 17 residues.

The chain is built from TRBV2 and TRBJ2-7; 10 positions match TRBD1. Looked up from germline, CDR1 is SNHLY and CDR2 is FYNNEI. CDR3 length: 13 amino acids. V shed 6 bases, J shed 2 bases, and the junction held 1 base outside the gene matches. The CDR3 region is CASSGQGAYEQYF. CDR3 nucleotide sequence: TGTGCCAGCAGCGGACAGGGGGCCTACGAGCAGTACTTC.

The chain has TRBV9 and TRBJ2-7; 13 positions match TRBD2. Germline trimming cut 1 base from V and 0 bases from J; bases unmatched to any gene: 4. The CDR3 runs 17 residues. CDR1 is SGDLS, CDR2 YYNGEE, per germline. CDR3 nucleotides: TGTGCCAGCAGCGTAAAGGGACTAGCGGGATACTCCTACGAGCAGTACTTC. It translates to CASSVKGLAGYSYEQYF.

CDR3 in amino acids: CASSQERLSSDLTDTQYF. CDR3 nucleotides: TGTGCCAGCAGCCAAGAGAGGCTCTCTAGCGATCTCACAGATACGCAGTATTTT. The chain carries TRBV14 and TRBJ2-3; D may be TRBD2 (6 bases). V was pared by 0 bases and J by 2 bases, with 18 bases between. The germline V gene has CDR1 SGHDN and CDR2 FVKESK. This CDR3 is 18 amino acids long. Based on the CDR3 plus reference TRBV14 and TRBJ2-3, the full variable domain is EAGVTQFPSHSVIEKGQTVTLRCDPISGHDNLYWYRRVMGKEIKFLLHFVKESKQDESGMPNNRFLAERTGGTYSTLKVQPAELEDSGVYFCASSQERLSSDLTDTQYFGPGTRLTVL.

The V gene is TRBV29-1, the J gene TRBJ1-2, with TRBD1 as a possible D gene (5 bases). This CDR3 has 14 residues. Germline lookup yields CDR1 SQVTM and CDR2 ANQGSEA. V was trimmed by 6 bases and J by 0 bases, leaving 14 bases between them. DNA of the CDR3: TGCAGCGTCGGCCCGGACACAGCTAACTATGGCTACACCTTC. Its protein product is CSVGPDTANYGYTF.

V usage is TRBV6-1 and J usage is TRBJ2-3; 10 bases are shared with TRBD2. Germline V gene data show CDR1 as MNHNS and CDR2 as SASEGT. The CDR3 consists of 14 residues. Germline trimming cut 1 base from V and 6 bases from J; bases unmatched to any gene: 1. CDR3 amino acids: CASSEGSGGDTQYF. The DNA for the CDR3 is TGTGCCAGCAGTGAAGGTAGCGGGGGGGATACGCAGTATTTT.

V usage is TRBV7-3 and J usage is TRBJ2-3; the match to TRBD1 covers 8 bases. Germline values: CDR1 SGHTA, CDR2 FQGTGA. The length of the CDR3 is 16 residues. Germline trimming cut 0 bases from V and 1 base from J; bases unmatched to any gene: 3. The CDR3 nucleotides are TGTGCCAGCAGCTTAACGACAGGGGAGGGCACAGATACGCAGTATTTT. Amino acid sequence: CASSLTTGEGTDTQYF.

V is TRBV7-8 and J is TRBJ2-3, with a tentative D call TRBD1 (6 bases). CDR3 length equals 16 residues. The V end was cut by 5 bases, the J end by 0 bases, with 15 bases between. The germline CDR1 and CDR2 sequences are SGHVS and FQNEAQ. CDR3 amino acids: CASSPWGPMSTDTQYF. CDR3 nucleotide sequence: TGTGCCAGCAGCCCATGGGGGCCTATGAGCACAGATACGCAGTATTTT. The full variable domain, with the rest looked up from reference TRBV7-8 and TRBJ2-3, is GAGVSQSPRYKVAKRGQDVALRCDPISGHVSLFWYQQALGQGPEFLTYFQNEAQLDKSGLPSDRFFAERPEGSVSTLKIQRTQQEDSAVYLCASSPWGPMSTDTQYFGPGTRLTVL.

The chain recombines TRBV7-3 with TRBJ2-7; D is unresolved. Between the trimmed V and J ends, which lost 5 bases and 5 bases, there was a span of 10 bases. The CDR3 extends over 12 amino acids. Germline CDR1 is SGHTA and CDR2 is FQGTGA. The CDR3 DNA is TGTGCCAGCAGCCTAGGATGGGACGAGCAGTACTTC. This sequence encodes CASSLGWDEQYF.

This clone appeared once. The chain is built from TRBV7-8 and TRBJ2-7, with D possibly matching TRBD2 (5 bases). V lost 1 base, J lost 3 bases, and 13 bases lay in between. This CDR3 is built from 15 residues. Germline V gene data show CDR1 as SGHVS and CDR2 as FQNEAQ. The DNA for the CDR3 is TGTGCCAGCAGCTTAGACCGGGGTCCACACTACGAGCAGTACTTC. Protein sequence: CASSLDRGPHYEQYF.

The chain employs TRBV4-3 and TRBJ1-2, with a tentative D call TRBD1 (6 bases). The CDR3 is 13 amino acids. The germline V gene has CDR1 LGHNA and CDR2 YSLEER. V lost 0 bases, J lost 7 bases, and 9 bases lay in between. CDR3 nucleotide sequence: TGCGCCAGCAGCCAAGACAGGGGAAGTGGCTACACCTTC. Residues: CASSQDRGSGYTF.

The CDR3 DNA follows: TGCGCCAGCAGCCCGGCCGGGACTAGTTTGGTCGGGGAGCTGTTTTTT. It translates to CASSPAGTSLVGELFF. V and J are TRBV4-1 and TRBJ2-2, with TRBD2 matching 8 bases. CDR3 length equals 16 residues. After removal of 4 bases from V and 7 bases from J, the junction contained 11 bases not matched to a gene. Germline V CDR1 and CDR2: MGHRA, YSYEKL.

In its sample, this clone was seen a few times. The V and J genes are TRBV7-9 and TRBJ1-1, with unresolved D. V was cut by 4 bases and J by 6 bases, with 9 bases left in between. Germline V gene sequence: CDR1 SEHNR, CDR2 FQNEAQ (reference sequence). The CDR3 runs 12 residues. CDR3 DNA sequence: TGTGCCAGCAGCTCAATGAGGCCTGAAGCTTTCTTT. Translating it yields CASSSMRPEAFF.

J is TRBJ2-2 and V is TRBV7-3; 11 nucleotides agree with TRBD2. Trimming took 0 bases from V and 1 from J; bases not matched to a gene: 4. The CDR3 extends over 18 amino acids. Per the germline V gene, CDR1 is SGHTA and CDR2 is FQGTGA. CDR3 amino acids: CASSLTPGLAGNTGELFF. DNA for the CDR3: TGTGCCAGCAGCTTAACCCCTGGACTAGCGGGGAACACCGGGGAGCTGTTTTTT.

The chain carries TRBV9 and TRBJ2-5; D is possibly TRBD1 (5 bases). The V gene lost 3 bases and the J gene lost 2 bases, with 14 bases spanning the gap. This CDR3 is 15 amino acids long. Germline V gene lookup returns CDR1 SGDLS and CDR2 YYNGEE. CDR3 amino acids: CASSGNGQGQETQYF. In DNA form, the CDR3 reads TGTGCCAGCAGCGGGAATGGCCAGGGTCAAGAGACCCAGTACTTC.

V gene TRBV5-1 combines with J gene TRBJ2-1; TRBD2 agrees at 10 bases. The germline CDR1 and CDR2 sequences are SGHRS and YFSETQ. The CDR3 spans 17 residues. The trim removed 0 bases at V and 4 bases at J, leaving 7 bases unmatched. As DNA, the CDR3 is TGCGCCAGCAGCTTGGGGACGAGCGGGAGGGTATACAATGAGCAGTTCTTC. Encoded protein: CASSLGTSGRVYNEQFF.

The V call is TRBV27, the J call TRBJ1-2, with TRBD1 matching over 7 bases. The junction had 3 bases not matched to a gene; V was cut back by 5 bases and J by 3 bases. The CDR3 consists of 13 residues. In germline, CDR1 is MNHEY, CDR2 SMNVEV (reference sequence). The CDR3 coding sequence is TGTGCCAGCAGTCGACAGGGAGACTATGGCTACACCTTC. Translating gives CASSRQGDYGYTF.

V gene TRBV7-9 combines with J gene TRBJ1-1, with a weak D call TRBD1 (5 bases). The V and J ends lost 5 bases and 6 bases respectively, with 16 bases between them. Looked up from germline, CDR1 is SEHNR and CDR2 is FQNEAQ (reference sequence). CDR3 length: 14 residues. As DNA, the CDR3 is TGTGCCAGCAGCCCCCCGGCAGGGTGGCCTGAAGCTTTCTTT. It is translated as CASSPPAGWPEAFF.

The V and J genes are TRBV7-9 and TRBJ2-1, with D maybe TRBD1 (5 bases). The CDR3 extends over 14 amino acids. V dropped 8 bases and J dropped 3 bases, with 14 bases sitting between them. From germline, CDR1 is SEHNR and CDR2 FQNEAQ (reference sequence). The CDR3 sequence: CASQGAVGYNEQFF. The CDR3 coding sequence is TGTGCCAGCCAAGGGGCGGTAGGCTACAATGAGCAGTTCTTC.

The V call is TRBV7-6, the J call TRBJ2-3; 11 bases agree with TRBD2. CDR3 length: 17 residues. J lost 5 bases, V lost 5 bases, and 12 bases had no gene match. Germline V CDR1 and CDR2: SGHVS, FNYEAQ. The CDR3 region has the DNA TGTGCCAGCAGCCCCGGGACTAGCGGAGGGTATAGAGATACGCAGTATTTT. Translating gives CASSPGTSGGYRDTQYF.

As DNA, the CDR3 is TGTGCCAGCAGCCCGCCACGGTCGGGATACTATGGCTACACCTTC. Protein product: CASSPPRSGYYGYTF. The chain links TRBV4-2 to TRBJ1-2; no clear D. The CDR3 extends over 15 amino acids. The germline V gene has CDR1 LGHNA and CDR2 YNFKEQ. Between the trimmed V and J ends, which lost 4 bases and 3 bases, there was a span of 15 bases.